This T cell receptor (beta chain) is from a study of T cells in Graves' hyperthyroidism and ophthalmopathy. The study, taken as a whole, reports: Separation of ophthalmopathy from stable hyperthyroidism was achieved by a 13 V-J model. The model anticipated ophthalmopathy a median around 6 months pre-onset. Expanded thyroid clonotypes (above 0.001) were mostly also found in blood.

What was amplified from RNA transcripts were TCR beta CDR3 regions. A first-round RT-PCR of the TCR CDR3 used the HTBI primer set. TCRdb re-analysed the multiplex PCR reads in MiXCR, keeping a single row per CDR3 protein. This table holds over 300,000 distinct CDR3 sequences, approximately 15% found once. Regarding this clonotype: No antigen is known for it.

Ophthalmopathy cases met thresholds of Clinical Activity Score at least 3, NOSPECS grade at least 4 and duration under 3 months. Germline V CDR1 and CDR2: MNHEY, SMNVEV (reference sequence). Trimming took 0 bases from V and 10 from J; bases not matched to a gene: 7. There are 15 residues in the CDR3. The TCR was taken from a woman in her thirties or forties with Graves' ophthalmopathy. Material for sequencing was blood. V and J are TRBV27 and TRBJ1-4; 8 positions match TRBD1. The chain's CDR3 is CASSLSAGGRGKLFF. CDR3 DNA sequence: TGTGCCAGCAGTTTATCTGCAGGGGGCCGAGGAAAACTGTTTTTT.